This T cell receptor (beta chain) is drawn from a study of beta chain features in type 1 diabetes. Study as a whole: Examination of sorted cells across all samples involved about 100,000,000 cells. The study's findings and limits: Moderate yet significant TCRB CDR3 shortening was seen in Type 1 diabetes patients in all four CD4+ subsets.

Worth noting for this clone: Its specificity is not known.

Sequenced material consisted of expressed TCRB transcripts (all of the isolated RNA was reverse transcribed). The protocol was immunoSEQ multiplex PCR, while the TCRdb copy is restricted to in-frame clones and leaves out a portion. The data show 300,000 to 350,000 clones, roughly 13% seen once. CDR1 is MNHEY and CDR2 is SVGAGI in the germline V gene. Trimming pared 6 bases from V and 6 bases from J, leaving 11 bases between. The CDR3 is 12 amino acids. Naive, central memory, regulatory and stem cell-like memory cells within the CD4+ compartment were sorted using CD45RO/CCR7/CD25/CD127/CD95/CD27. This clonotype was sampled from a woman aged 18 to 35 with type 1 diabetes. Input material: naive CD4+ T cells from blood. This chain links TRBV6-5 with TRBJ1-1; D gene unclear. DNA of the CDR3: TGTGCCAGCAGGAACCGAGAGGCTGAAGCTTTCTTT. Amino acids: CASRNREAEAFF.